Presented here are 25 T cell receptor beta chains from one specimen sequenced in a study of blood T cell repertoires in COVID-19. Only in-frame clones appear in the TCRdb table, and some are missing; sequencing was by immunoSEQ multiplex PCR. Of 150,000 to 200,000 clones listed, roughly nine tenths are singletons. Sequencing was done on a sample of peripheral blood. Source of these receptors: a man aged 60 to 75 with acute or convalescent COVID-19.

The chain recombines TRBV18 with TRBJ2-7; TRBD1 is a possible D gene (5 bases). Trimming took 2 bases from V and 5 from J, leaving 13 bases between them. Germline V gene data show CDR1 as KGHSH and CDR2 as LQKENI. CDR3 length equals 14 residues. CDR3 residues: CASSPGAERNEQYF. The CDR3 DNA reads as TGTGCCAGCTCACCAGGGGCAGAGAGAAACGAGCAGTACTTC.

The chain couples TRBV7-2 to TRBJ2-3, with TRBD2 matching 8 bases. From germline, CDR1 is SGHTA and CDR2 FQGNSA. The CDR3 runs 15 residues. V trimming: 0 bases; J trimming: 6 bases; junction bases outside the gene matches: 5. CDR3 coding DNA: TGTGCCAGCAGCTTAGCCAGCGGGGGCCCCGATACGCAGTATTTT. Its protein is CASSLASGGPDTQYF.

The chain is built from TRBV10-2 and TRBJ1-2, with no clear D. The CDR3 sequence is 14 residues long. Trimming shortened V by 0 bases and J by 6 bases, and 11 bases separated the two germline ends. From germline, CDR1 is WSHSY and CDR2 SAAADI. The CDR3: CASSESAATHGYTF. The CDR3 nucleotides read TGCGCCAGCAGTGAGTCGGCCGCCACGCATGGCTACACCTTC.

The V gene is TRBV7-2, the J gene TRBJ1-1; no reliable D call. V was pared by 2 bases and J by 1 base, with 8 bases between. The CDR3 contains 14 residues. Germline V gene sequence: CDR1 SGHTA, CDR2 FQGNSA. CDR3 in DNA: TGTGCCAGCAGCTTATACGGGAGGAACACTGAAGCTTTCTTT. This encodes CASSLYGRNTEAFF.

The rearrangement uses TRBV11-2 and TRBJ2-5, with 7 nucleotides matching TRBD1. The germline V gene encodes CDR1 SGHAT and CDR2 FQNNGV. Trimming removed 3 bases from V and 1 base from J; junction bases left unmatched: 11. The CDR3 contains 17 residues. The CDR3 bases are TGTGCCAGCAGCTTCGGCGGTTCCGGGACAGCCCAAGAGACCCAGTACTTC. Translating gives CASSFGGSGTAQETQYF.

The gene calls are TRBV6-1 and TRBJ2-1; TRBD1 is a possible D gene (5 bases). There are 15 residues in the CDR3. CDR1 is MNHNS, CDR2 SASEGT, per germline. V was clipped by 3 bases and J by 9 bases, with 18 bases between them. The CDR3 spells CASSDLAGNGFEQFF. In DNA form, the CDR3 reads TGTGCCAGCAGTGATTTGGCAGGGAACGGTTTTGAGCAGTTCTTC.

The V gene is TRBV15, the J gene TRBJ1-3; D ambiguous. This CDR3 spans 15 amino acids. Trimming took 3 bases from V and 3 from J, leaving 12 bases between them. The germline V gene has CDR1 LNHNV and CDR2 YYDKDF (reference sequence). The CDR3 region has the DNA TGTGCCACCAGCAGGTCGACGGCGGGTGGAAACACCATATATTTT. The encoded protein is CATSRSTAGGNTIYF.

The chain is built from TRBV3-1 (or the pseudogene TRBV3-2) and TRBJ2-6, with a possible D match to TRBD1 (6 bases). The CDR3 is 20 residues long. The V gene lost 2 bases and the J gene lost 0 bases, with 20 bases spanning the gap. Per germline, CDR1 LGHDT and CDR2 YNNKEL (reference sequence). CDR3 in amino acids: CASSQTFFRGQSSGANVLTF. The CDR3, as DNA: TGTGCCAGCAGCCAAACATTTTTCAGGGGACAAAGCTCTGGGGCCAACGTCCTGACTTTC.

In DNA, the CDR3 is TGTGCCAGCAGCCCCGGGGGGGGCACCGGGGAGCTGTTTTTT. Its translation: CASSPGGGTGELFF. V and J are TRBV3-1 (or the pseudogene TRBV3-2) and TRBJ2-2; the match to TRBD2 covers 8 bases. CDR3 length: 14 residues. Per the germline V gene, CDR1 is LGHDT and CDR2 is YNNKEL (reference sequence). The trim removed 4 bases at V and 4 bases at J, leaving 2 bases unmatched.

This chain joins TRBV12-5 and TRBJ2-1; D call uncertain. Trimming removed 3 bases from V and 7 bases from J, with 10 bases in between. CDR1 is LGHNT and CDR2 is FRNRAP in the germline V gene. This CDR3 is 13 amino acids long. The CDR3 region is CASGFPNANEQFF. Written as DNA, the CDR3 is TGTGCTAGTGGTTTCCCCAATGCGAATGAGCAGTTCTTC.

The rearrangement links TRBV18 to TRBJ2-2; 13 nucleotides align to TRBD2. V lost 8 bases and J lost 0; bases outside the gene matches: 18. This CDR3 spans 21 amino acids. Looked up from germline, CDR1 is KGHSH and CDR2 is LQKENI. The CDR3 region is CASPTMRSLAGGPTNTGELFF. The CDR3 nucleotides read TGTGCCAGCCCCACGATGAGGTCACTAGCGGGGGGGCCAACGAACACCGGGGAGCTGTTTTTT. The whole variable domain, filled in from reference TRBV18 and TRBJ2-2, reads NAGVMQNPRHLVRRRGQEARLRCSPMKGHSHVYWYRQLPEEGLKFMVYLQKENIIDESGMPKERFSAEFPKEGPSILRIQQVVRGDSAAYFCASPTMRSLAGGPTNTGELFFGEGSRLTVL.

This chain uses TRBV11-1 with TRBJ1-2; the match to TRBD1 covers 11 bases. In germline, CDR1 is SGHAT, CDR2 FQDESV (reference sequence). The CDR3 is made up of 15 amino acids. The ends lost 5 bases at V and 5 bases at J; junction bases unmatched: 7. The CDR3 spells CASSLTGTGGYGYTF. CDR3 in DNA: TGTGCCAGCAGCCTCACCGGGACAGGGGGATATGGCTACACCTTC.

This chain joins TRBV4-1 and TRBJ1-6; 7 bases are shared with TRBD1. CDR1 is MGHRA and CDR2 is YSYEKL in the germline V gene. V shed 0 bases and J 5 bases; nucleotides not matched to a gene: 7. The CDR3 has 17 residues. Here the CDR3 reads CASSQEGGSGNNSPLHF. The CDR3 coding sequence is TGCGCCAGCAGCCAAGAAGGGGGCTCAGGAAATAATTCACCCCTCCACTTT.

The genes are TRBV19 and TRBJ2-2; D is uncertain. Germline CDR1 LNHDA, CDR2 SQIVND (reference sequence). V was trimmed by 5 bases and J by 0 bases, leaving 10 bases between them. This CDR3 contains 15 residues. The CDR3 DNA follows: TGTGCCAGTAGTCCCTCCTACTCGAACACCGGGGAGCTGTTTTTT. Amino acids: CASSPSYSNTGELFF.

The V gene is TRBV2, the J gene TRBJ2-2; D unclear. This CDR3 is 15 amino acids long. Germline V lookup: CDR1 SNHLY, CDR2 FYNNEI. The V gene lost 8 bases and the J gene lost 0 bases, with 13 bases spanning the gap. The CDR3 bases are TGTGCCAGCGGAAGACTGAATACGAACACCGGGGAGCTGTTTTTT. This codes for CASGRLNTNTGELFF.

The gene calls are TRBV24-1 and TRBJ1-1, with D unresolved. This CDR3 region has 11 residues. V was clipped by 7 bases and J by 0 bases, with 2 bases between them. CDR1 KGHDR and CDR2 SFDVKD come from the germline V gene. The CDR3 here is CATSVNTEAFF. The DNA for the CDR3 is TGTGCCACCAGCGTGAACACTGAAGCTTTCTTT.

The CDR3 is CASNPGASNQPQHF. The CDR3 nucleotides are TGTGCCAGCAACCCAGGGGCCTCCAATCAGCCCCAGCATTTT. The chain couples TRBV6-5 to TRBJ1-5; possible D gene TRBD1, 6 bases. The CDR3 is 14 residues long. V was trimmed by 7 bases and J by 3 bases, leaving 13 bases between them. Germline V gene lookup returns CDR1 MNHEY and CDR2 SVGAGI.

This clone was seen a few times. The rearrangement uses TRBV2 and TRBJ1-1, with TRBD1 matching over 7 bases. Germline loops: CDR1 SNHLY, CDR2 FYNNEI. The trim removed 6 bases at V and 1 base at J, leaving 5 bases unmatched. The CDR3 is 14 residues long. The CDR3 DNA is TGTGCCAGCAGCGCAGGGGGAACGAACACTGAAGCTTTCTTT. The encoded protein is CASSAGGTNTEAFF.

This chain uses TRBV12-3 or TRBV12-4 with TRBJ2-7; a weak D match, TRBD1 (7 bases). V gave up 6 bases and J gave up 2 bases, with 8 bases separating them. The CDR3 contains 12 residues. In nucleotides, the CDR3 is TGTGCCAGCAGCAGGGGGGCCTACGAGCAGTACTTC. This codes for CASSRGAYEQYF.

The rearrangement uses TRBV7-2 and TRBJ1-2, with 7 bases identical to TRBD1. The CDR3 is 16 amino acids. Trimming took 5 bases from V and 4 from J; bases not matched to a gene: 13. Germline V CDR1 and CDR2: SGHTA, FQGNSA. CDR3 DNA: TGTGCCAGCAGCGCCCAAACAGGGGCTAGGGTCTATGGCTACACCTTC. This sequence encodes CASSAQTGARVYGYTF. The full variable domain, in which reference TRBV7-2 and TRBJ1-2 provide the parts outside the CDR3, is GAGVSQSPSNKVTEKGKDVELRCDPISGHTALYWYRQSLGQGLEFLIYFQGNSAPDKSGLPSDRFSAERTGGSVSTLTIQRTQQEDSAVYLCASSAQTGARVYGYTFGSGTRLTVV.

This clone has more than one count but fewer than ten. The chain recombines TRBV5-1 with TRBJ2-5; the match to TRBD1 covers 9 bases. The J segment lost 5 bases and the V segment lost 1 base, leaving 9 bases of the junction unmatched. Germline lookup yields CDR1 SGHRS and CDR2 YFSETQ. The CDR3 covers 16 residues. This CDR3 reads CASSLYGTGQGETQYF. DNA of the CDR3: TGCGCCAGCAGCTTGTACGGGACAGGGCAAGGGGAGACCCAGTACTTC. Supplemented by reference TRBV5-1 and TRBJ2-5, the full variable domain reads KAGVTQTPRYLIKTRGQQVTLSCSPISGHRSVSWYQQTPGQGLQFLFEYFSETQRNKGNFPGRFSGRQFSNSRSEMNVSTLELGDSALYLCASSLYGTGQGETQYFGPGTRLLVL.

Points on this clone: The same CDR3 can be traced to other DNA sequences in this sample. The CDR3 spells CAWSVGDSYEQYF. The CDR3 DNA follows: TGTGCCTGGAGTGTAGGGGACTCCTACGAGCAGTACTTC. V gene TRBV30 combines with J gene TRBJ2-7; TRBD1 might be the D (5 bases). V was cut by 0 bases and J by 0 bases, with 6 bases left in between. The CDR3 loop spans 13 amino acids. Germline V gene sequence: CDR1 GTSNPN, CDR2 SVGIG (reference sequence). The complete variable domain, with remaining parts taken from reference TRBV30 and TRBJ2-7, reads SQTIHQWPATLVQPVGSPLSLECTVEGTSNPNLYWYRQAAGRGLQLLFYSVGIGQISSEVPQNLSASRPQDRQFILSSKKLLLSDSGFYLCAWSVGDSYEQYFGPGTRLTVT.

The rearrangement links TRBV5-1 to TRBJ1-1; D remains unclear. V shed 2 bases and J shed 3 bases, with 8 bases lying between them. The germline V gene encodes CDR1 SGHRS and CDR2 YFSETQ. There are 13 residues in the CDR3. Here the CDR3 reads CASSFSVDTEAFF. In nucleotides, the CDR3 is TGCGCCAGCAGCTTTTCAGTGGACACTGAAGCTTTCTTT.

V is TRBV27 and J is TRBJ1-5; D remains unclear. The CDR3 runs 15 residues. Germline V gene sequence: CDR1 MNHEY, CDR2 SMNVEV (reference sequence). V lost 3 bases and J lost 4, with 13 bases in between. CDR3 in DNA: TGTGCCAGCAGTTTGGGCAGTGGTATTAATCAGCCCCAGCATTTT. Translation gives CASSLGSGINQPQHF.

The chain uses TRBV30 and TRBJ2-7; 9 positions match TRBD2. The V segment lost 0 bases and the J segment 1 base; nucleotides outside the gene matches: 4. Germline lookup yields CDR1 GTSNPN and CDR2 SVGIG (reference sequence). The CDR3 is made up of 15 amino acids. CDR3 DNA sequence: TGTGCCTGGAGTGTTGGCGGGGGGGCGTCCTACGAGCAGTACTTC. Its protein product is CAWSVGGGASYEQYF.